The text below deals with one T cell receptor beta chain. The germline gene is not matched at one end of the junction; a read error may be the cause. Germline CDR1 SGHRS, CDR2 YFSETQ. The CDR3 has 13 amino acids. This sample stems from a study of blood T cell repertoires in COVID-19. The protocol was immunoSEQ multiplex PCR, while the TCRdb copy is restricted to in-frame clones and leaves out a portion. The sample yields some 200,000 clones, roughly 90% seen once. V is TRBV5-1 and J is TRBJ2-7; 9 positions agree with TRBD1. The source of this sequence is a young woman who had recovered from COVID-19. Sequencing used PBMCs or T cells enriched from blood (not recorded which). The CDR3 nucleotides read TGCGCCAGCAGCTTGGGGGACAGGGAAGGAGGGGACTTC. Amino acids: CASSLGDREGGDF.